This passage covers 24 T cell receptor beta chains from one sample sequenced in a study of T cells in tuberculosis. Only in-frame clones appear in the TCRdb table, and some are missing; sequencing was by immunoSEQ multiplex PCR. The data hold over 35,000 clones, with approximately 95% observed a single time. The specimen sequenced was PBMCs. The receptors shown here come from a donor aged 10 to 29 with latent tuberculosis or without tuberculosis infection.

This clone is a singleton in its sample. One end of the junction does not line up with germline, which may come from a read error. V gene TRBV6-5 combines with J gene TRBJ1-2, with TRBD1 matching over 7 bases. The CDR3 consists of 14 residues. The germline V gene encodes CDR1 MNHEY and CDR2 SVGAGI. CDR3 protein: CVSSYTGENYGYTF. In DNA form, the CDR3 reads TGTGTCAGCAGTTATACAGGGGAGAACTATGGCTACACCTTC.

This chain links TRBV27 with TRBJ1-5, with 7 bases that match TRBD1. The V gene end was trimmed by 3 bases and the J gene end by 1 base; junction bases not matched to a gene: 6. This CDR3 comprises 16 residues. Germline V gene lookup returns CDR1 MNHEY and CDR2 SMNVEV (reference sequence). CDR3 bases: TGTGCCAGCAGTTTGAAGGGGGCCGGGAGCAATCAGCCCCAGCATTTT. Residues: CASSLKGAGSNQPQHF.

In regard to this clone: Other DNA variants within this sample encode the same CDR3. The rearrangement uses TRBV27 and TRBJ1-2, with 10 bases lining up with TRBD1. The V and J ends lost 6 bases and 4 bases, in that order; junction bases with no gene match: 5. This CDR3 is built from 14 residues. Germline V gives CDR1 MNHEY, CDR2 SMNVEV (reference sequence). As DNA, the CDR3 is TGTGCCAGCAGGATGACAGGGGGCACCTATGGCTACACCTTC. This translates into CASRMTGGTYGYTF.

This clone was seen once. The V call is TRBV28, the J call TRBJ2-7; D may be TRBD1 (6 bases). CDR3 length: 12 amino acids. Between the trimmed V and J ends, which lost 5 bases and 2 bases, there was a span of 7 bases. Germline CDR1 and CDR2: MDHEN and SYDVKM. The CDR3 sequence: CASSRDTYEQYF. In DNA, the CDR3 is TGTGCCAGCAGTAGGGACACCTACGAGCAGTACTTC.

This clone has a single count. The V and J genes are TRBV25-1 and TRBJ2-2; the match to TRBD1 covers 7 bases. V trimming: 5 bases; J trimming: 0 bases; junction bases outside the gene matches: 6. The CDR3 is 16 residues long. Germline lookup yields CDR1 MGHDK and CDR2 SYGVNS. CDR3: CASSFRQGANTGELFF. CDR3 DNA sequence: TGTGCCAGCAGTTTCAGACAGGGAGCGAACACCGGGGAGCTGTTTTTT.

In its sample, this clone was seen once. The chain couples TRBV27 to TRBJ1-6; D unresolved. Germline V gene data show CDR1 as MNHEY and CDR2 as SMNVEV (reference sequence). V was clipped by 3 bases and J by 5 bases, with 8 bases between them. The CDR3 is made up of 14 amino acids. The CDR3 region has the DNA TGTGCCAGCAGTTTCTCACAGAATAATTCACCCCTCCACTTT. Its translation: CASSFSQNNSPLHF.

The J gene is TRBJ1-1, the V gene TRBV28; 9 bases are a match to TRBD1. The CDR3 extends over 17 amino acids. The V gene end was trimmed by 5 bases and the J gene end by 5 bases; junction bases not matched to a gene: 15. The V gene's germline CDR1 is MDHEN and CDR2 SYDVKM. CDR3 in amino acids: CASSSEGQGIRNTEAFF. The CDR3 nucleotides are TGTGCCAGCAGTAGCGAGGGACAGGGAATAAGAAATACTGAAGCTTTCTTT. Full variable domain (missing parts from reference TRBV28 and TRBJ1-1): DVKVTQSSRYLVKRTGEKVFLECVQDMDHENMFWYRQDPGLGLRLIYFSYDVKMKEKGDIPEGYSVSREKKERFSLILESASTNQTSMYLCASSSEGQGIRNTEAFFGQGTRLTVV.

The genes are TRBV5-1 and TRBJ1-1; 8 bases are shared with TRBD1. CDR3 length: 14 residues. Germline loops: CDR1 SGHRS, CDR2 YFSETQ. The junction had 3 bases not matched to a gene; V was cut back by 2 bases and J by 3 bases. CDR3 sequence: CASSFPQGDTEAFF. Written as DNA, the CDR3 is TGCGCCAGCAGCTTCCCACAGGGGGACACTGAAGCTTTCTTT.

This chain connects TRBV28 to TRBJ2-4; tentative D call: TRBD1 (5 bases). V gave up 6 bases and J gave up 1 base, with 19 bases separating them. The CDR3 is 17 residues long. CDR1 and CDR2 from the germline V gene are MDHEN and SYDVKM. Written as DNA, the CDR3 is TGTGCCAGCAGCACGGTAGGGGATGGTGACGCCAAAAACATTCAGTACTTC. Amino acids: CASSTVGDGDAKNIQYF.

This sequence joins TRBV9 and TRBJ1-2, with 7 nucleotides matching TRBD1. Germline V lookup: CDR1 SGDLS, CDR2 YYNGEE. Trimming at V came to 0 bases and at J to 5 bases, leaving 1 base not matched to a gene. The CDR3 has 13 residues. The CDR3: CASSVEGAYGYTF. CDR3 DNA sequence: TGTGCCAGCAGCGTAGAGGGGGCGTATGGCTACACCTTC.

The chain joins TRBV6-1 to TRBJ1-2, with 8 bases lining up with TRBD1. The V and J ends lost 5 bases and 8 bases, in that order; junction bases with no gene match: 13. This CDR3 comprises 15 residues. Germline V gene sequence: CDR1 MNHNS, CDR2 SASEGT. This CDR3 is CASSNDGQGASGYTF. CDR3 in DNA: TGTGCCAGCAGTAATGATGGACAGGGAGCGAGCGGCTACACCTTC.

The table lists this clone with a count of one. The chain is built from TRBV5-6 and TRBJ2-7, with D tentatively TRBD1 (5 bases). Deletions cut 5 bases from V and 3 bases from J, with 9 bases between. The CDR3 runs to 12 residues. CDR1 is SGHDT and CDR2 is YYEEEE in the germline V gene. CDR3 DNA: TGTGCCAGCAGTTCGACAGACTACGAGCAGTACTTC. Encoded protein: CASSSTDYEQYF. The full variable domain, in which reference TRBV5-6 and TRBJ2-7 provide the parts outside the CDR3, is DAGVTQSPTHLIKTRGQQVTLRCSPKSGHDTVSWYQQALGQGPQFIFQYYEEEERQRGNFPDRFSGHQFPNYSSELNVNALLLGDSALYLCASSSTDYEQYFGPGTRLTVT.

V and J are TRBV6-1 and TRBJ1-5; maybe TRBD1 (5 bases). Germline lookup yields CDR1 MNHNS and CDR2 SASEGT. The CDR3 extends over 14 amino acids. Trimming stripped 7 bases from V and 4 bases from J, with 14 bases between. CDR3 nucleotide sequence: TGTGCCAGCACCTCACCAGGGTTAAATCAGCCCCAGCATTTT. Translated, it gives CASTSPGLNQPQHF.

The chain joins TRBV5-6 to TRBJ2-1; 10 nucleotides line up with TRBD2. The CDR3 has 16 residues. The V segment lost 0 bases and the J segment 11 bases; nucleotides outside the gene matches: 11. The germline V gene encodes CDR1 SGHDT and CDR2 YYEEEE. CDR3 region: CASSLGTSGVLVQQFF. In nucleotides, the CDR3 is TGTGCCAGCAGCTTGGGAACTAGCGGGGTACTTGTACAGCAGTTCTTC.

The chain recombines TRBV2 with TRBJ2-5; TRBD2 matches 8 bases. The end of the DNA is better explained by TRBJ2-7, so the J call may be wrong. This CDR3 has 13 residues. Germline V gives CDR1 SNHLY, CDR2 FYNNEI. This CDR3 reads CASRAEAGGEQYF. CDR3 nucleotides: TGTGCCAGCAGGGCCGAGGCGGGGGGCGAGCAGTACTTC.

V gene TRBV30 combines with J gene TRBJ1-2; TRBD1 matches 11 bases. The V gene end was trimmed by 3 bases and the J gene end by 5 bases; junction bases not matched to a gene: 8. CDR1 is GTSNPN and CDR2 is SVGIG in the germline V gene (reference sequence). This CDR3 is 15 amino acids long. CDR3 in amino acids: CAWREGQGVWYGYTF. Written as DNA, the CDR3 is TGTGCCTGGAGGGAGGGACAGGGGGTTTGGTATGGCTACACCTTC.

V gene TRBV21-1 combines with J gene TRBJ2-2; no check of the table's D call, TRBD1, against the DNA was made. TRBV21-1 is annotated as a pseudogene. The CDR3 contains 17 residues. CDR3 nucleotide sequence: TGTGCCAGCAGCAAAGCTTGGACAGGGGGCTGCGGCGGGGAGCTGTTTTTT. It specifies CASSKAWTGGCGGELFF.

The CDR3 is CASSVSPTGEAVQYF. The CDR3 DNA sequence: TGTGCCAGCAGCGTATCGCCGACAGGGGAGGCAGTGCAGTACTTC. The J gene is TRBJ2-7, the V gene TRBV9; 8 bases match TRBD1. The germline V gene encodes CDR1 SGDLS and CDR2 YYNGEE. J gave up 9 bases and V 1 base, and 12 bases lay outside the gene matches. The length of the CDR3 is 15 residues.

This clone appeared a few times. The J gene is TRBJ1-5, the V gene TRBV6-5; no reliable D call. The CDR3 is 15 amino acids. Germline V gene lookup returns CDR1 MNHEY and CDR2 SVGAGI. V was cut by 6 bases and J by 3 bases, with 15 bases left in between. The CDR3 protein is CASSPSLYNNQPQHF. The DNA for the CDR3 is TGTGCCAGCAGCCCCTCCCTCTATAACAATCAGCCCCAGCATTTT.

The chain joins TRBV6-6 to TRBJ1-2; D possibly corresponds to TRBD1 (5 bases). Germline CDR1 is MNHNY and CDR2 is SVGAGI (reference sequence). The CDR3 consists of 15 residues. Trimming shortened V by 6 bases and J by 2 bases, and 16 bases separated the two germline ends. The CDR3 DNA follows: TGTGCCAGCAGCATAAGAAAGGGGTGGAACTATGGCTACACCTTC. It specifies CASSIRKGWNYGYTF.

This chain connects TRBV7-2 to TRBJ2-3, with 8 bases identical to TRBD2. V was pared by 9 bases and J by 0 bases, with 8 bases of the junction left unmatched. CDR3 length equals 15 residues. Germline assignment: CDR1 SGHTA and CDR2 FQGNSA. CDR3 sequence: CASKVSGTSTDTQYF. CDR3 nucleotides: TGTGCCAGTAAAGTTAGCGGGACTAGCACAGATACGCAGTATTTT.

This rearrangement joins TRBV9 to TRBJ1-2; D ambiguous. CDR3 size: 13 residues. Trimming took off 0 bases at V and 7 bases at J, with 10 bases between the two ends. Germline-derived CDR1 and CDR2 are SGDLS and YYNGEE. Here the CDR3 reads CASSVGPEAGYTF. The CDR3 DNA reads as TGTGCCAGCAGCGTAGGGCCTGAGGCTGGCTACACCTTC.

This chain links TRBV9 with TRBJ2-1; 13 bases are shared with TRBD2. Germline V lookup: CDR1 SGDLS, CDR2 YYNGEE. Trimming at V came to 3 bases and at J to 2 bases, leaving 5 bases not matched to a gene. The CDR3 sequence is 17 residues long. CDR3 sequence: CASSAKGLAGTYNEQFF. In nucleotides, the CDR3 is TGTGCCAGCAGCGCCAAGGGACTAGCGGGGACCTACAATGAGCAGTTCTTC.

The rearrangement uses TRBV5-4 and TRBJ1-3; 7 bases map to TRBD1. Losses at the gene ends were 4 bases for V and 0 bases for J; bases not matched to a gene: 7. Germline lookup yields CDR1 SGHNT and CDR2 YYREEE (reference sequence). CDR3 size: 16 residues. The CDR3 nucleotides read TGTGCCAGCAGCACCGACAGGGAGAGCTCTGGAAACACCATATATTTT. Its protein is CASSTDRESSGNTIYF.